Detailed here is one T cell receptor beta chain. Its target is unknown. TCRdb's table, derived via immunoSEQ multiplex PCR, lists solely in-frame clones and lacks some. Seen here are about 2.4 million clones, around 90% observed once, and the top ten hold over 0.12%. Germline V lookup: CDR1 GTSNPN, CDR2 SVGIG (reference sequence). The CDR3 is made up of 14 amino acids. The germline V and J ends were trimmed by 0 bases and 2 bases, with 10 bases remaining between them. This specimen comes from a study of shared clonotypes between healthy human individuals. Study-level results: All-four-donor shared clonotypes had higher generation probabilities than non-shared clonotypes did.

The sample was naive CD4+ T cells sorted from blood. Subset reported: CD45RA+ positively selected. The TCR comes from a young man in good health. This chain connects TRBV30 to TRBJ1-2; TRBD1 is a possible D gene (6 bases). As DNA, the CDR3 is TGTGCCTGGAGTGTAAGGGGGGTCAACTATGGCTACACCTTC. It codes for CAWSVRGVNYGYTF. Variable domain in full (rest from reference TRBV30 and TRBJ1-2): SQTIHQWPATLVQPVGSPLSLECTVEGTSNPNLYWYRQAAGRGLQLLFYSVGIGQISSEVPQNLSASRPQDRQFILSSKKLLLSDSGFYLCAWSVRGVNYGYTFGSGTRLTVV.